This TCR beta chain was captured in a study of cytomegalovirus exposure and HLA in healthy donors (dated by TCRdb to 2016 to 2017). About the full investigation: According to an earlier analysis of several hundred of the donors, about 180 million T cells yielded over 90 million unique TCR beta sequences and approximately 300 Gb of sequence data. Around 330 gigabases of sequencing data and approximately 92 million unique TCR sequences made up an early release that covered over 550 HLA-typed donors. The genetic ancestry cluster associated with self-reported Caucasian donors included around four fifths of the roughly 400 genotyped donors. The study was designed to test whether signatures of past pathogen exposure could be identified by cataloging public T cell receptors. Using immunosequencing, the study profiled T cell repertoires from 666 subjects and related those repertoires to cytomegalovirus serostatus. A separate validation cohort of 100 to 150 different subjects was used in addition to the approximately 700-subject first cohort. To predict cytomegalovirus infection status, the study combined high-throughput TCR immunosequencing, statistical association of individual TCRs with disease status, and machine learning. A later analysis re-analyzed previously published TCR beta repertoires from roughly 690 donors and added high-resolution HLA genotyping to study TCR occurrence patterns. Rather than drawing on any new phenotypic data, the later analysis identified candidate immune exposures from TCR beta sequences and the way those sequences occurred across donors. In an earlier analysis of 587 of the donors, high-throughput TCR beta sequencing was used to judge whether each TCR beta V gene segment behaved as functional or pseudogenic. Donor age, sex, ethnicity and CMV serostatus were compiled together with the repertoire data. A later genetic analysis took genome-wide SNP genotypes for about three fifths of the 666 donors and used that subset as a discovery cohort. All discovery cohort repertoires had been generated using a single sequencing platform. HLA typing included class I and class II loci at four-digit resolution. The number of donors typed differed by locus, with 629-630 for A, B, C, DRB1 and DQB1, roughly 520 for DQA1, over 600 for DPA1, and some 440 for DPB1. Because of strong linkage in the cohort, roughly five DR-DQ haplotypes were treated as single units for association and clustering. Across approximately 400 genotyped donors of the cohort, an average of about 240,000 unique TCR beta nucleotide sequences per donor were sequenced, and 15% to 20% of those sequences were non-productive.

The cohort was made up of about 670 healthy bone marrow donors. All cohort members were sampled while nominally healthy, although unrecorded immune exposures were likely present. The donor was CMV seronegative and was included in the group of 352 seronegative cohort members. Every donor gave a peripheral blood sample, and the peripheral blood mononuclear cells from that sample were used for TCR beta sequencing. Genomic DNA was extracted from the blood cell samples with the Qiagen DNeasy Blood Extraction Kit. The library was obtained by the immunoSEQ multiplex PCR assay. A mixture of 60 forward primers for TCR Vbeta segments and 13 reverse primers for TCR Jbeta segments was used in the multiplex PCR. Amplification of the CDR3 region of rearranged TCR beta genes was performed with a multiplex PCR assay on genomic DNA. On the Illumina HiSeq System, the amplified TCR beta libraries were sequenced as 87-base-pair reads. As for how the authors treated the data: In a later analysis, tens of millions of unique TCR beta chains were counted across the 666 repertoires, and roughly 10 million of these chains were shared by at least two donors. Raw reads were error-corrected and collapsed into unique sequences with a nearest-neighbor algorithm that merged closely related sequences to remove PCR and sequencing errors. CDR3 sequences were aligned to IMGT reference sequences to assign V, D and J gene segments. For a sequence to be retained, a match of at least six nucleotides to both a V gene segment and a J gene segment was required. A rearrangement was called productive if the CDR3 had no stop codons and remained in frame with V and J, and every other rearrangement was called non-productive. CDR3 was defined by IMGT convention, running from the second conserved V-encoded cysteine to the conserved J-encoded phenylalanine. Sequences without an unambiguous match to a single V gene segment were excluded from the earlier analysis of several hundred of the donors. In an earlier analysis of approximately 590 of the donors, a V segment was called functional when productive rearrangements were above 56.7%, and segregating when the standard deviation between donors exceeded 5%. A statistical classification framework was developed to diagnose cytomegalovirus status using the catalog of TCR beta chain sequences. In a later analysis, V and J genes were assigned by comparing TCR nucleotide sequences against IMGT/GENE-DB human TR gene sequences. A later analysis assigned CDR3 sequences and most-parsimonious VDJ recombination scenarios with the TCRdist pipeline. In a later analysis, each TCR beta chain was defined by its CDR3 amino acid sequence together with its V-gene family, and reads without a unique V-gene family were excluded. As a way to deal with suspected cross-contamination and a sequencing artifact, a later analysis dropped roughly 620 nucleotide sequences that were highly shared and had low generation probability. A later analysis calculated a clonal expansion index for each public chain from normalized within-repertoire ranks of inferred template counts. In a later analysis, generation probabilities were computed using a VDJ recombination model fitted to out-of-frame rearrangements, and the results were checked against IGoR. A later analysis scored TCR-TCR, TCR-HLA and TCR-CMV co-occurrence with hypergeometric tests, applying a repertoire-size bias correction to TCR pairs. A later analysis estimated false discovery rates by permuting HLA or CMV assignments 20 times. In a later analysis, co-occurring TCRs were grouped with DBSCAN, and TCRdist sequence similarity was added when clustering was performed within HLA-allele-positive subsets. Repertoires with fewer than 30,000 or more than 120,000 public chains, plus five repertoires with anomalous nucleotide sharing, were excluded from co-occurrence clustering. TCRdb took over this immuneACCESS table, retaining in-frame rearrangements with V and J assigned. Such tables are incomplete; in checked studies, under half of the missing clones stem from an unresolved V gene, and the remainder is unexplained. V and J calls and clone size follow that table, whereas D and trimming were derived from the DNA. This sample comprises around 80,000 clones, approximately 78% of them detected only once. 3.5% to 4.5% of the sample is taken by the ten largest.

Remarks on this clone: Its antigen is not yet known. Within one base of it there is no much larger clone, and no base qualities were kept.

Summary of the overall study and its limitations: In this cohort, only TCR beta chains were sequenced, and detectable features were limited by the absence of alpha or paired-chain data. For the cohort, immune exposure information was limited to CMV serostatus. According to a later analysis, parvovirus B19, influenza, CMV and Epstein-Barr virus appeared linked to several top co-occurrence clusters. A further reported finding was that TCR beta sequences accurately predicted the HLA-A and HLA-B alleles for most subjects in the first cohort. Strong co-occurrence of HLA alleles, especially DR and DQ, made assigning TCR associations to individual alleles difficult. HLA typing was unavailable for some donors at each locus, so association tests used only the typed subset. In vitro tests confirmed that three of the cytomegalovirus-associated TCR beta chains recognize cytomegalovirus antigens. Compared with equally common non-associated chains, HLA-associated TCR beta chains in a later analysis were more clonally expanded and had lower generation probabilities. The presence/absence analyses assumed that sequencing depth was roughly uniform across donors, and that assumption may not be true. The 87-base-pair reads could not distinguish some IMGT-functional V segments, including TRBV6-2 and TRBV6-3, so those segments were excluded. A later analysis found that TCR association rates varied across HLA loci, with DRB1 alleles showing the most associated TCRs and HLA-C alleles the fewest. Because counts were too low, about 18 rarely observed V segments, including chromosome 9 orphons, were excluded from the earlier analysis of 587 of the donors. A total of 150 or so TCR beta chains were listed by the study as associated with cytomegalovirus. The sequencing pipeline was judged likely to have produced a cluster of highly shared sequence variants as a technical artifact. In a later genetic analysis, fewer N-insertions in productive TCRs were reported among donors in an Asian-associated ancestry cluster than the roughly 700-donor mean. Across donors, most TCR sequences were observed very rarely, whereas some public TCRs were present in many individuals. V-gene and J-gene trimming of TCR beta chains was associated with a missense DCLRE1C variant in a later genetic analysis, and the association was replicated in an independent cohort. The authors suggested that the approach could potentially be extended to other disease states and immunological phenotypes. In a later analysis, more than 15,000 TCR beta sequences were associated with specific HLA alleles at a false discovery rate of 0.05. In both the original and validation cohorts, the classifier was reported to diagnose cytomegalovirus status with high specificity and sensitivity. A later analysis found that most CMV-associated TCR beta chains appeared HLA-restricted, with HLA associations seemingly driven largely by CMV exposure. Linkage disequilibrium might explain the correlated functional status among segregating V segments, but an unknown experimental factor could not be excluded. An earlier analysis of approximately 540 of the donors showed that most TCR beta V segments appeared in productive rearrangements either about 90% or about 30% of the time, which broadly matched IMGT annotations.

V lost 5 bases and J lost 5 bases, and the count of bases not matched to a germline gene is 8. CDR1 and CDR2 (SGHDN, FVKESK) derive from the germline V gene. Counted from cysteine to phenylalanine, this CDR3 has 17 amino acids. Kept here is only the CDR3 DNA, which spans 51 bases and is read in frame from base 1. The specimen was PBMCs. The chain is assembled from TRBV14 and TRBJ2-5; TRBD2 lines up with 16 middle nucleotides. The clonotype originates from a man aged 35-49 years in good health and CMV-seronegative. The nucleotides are TGTGCCAGCAGCTCTAATCCGGGACTAGCGGGAGGGGAGACCCAGTACTTC. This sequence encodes CASSSNPGLAGGETQYF.